These T cell receptor beta chains were read from a single sample in a study of blood T cells in healthy people across ages. TCRdb reanalysed the 5' RACE reads using MiXCR and keeps one entry per CDR3 protein. The sample lists more than 650,000 distinct CDR3 sequences, roughly 20% seen once, with roughly a fifth in the top ten. The sample comprised blood. The receptors stem from a man in his 70s in good health. Each CDR3 is given with its conserved first and last residue. D genes are given only for firm matches. Clone size is shown for a subset of rows, as once, few, many or a class of expanded clone.

TRBJ2-5 TRBV5-1 few . TGCGCCAGCAGCACGGGACAATACCAAGAGACCCAGTACTTC CASSTGQYQETQYF
TRBJ2-5 TRBV20-1 few TRBD2 TGCAGTGCTAGAGATCTAGCGGAGAACCAAGAGACCCAGTACTTC CSARDLAENQETQYF
TRBJ2-7 TRBV12-3/TRBV12-4 many . TGTGCCAGTAGGGACACGTACTCCTACGAGCAGTACTTC CASRDTYSYEQYF
TRBJ1-2 TRBV6-6 . . TGTGCCAGCAGTTATGGAGGGGTTGGGGACTGTGGCTACACCTTC CASSYGGVGDCGYTF
TRBJ2-5 TRBV21-1 . . TGTGCCAGCAGCAAACTAGCGGCCCCAGAGGAGACCCAGTACTTC CASSKLAAPEETQYF
TRBJ2-1 TRBV20-1 . . TGCAGTGCTGGGGACAAGGTGAGCTCCTACAATGAGCAGTTCTTC CSAGDKVSSYNEQFF
TRBJ1-1 TRBV5-1 . . TGCGCCAGCAGCAGAACCCTGGACGGTACGAACACTGAAGCTTTCTTT CASSRTLDGTNTEAFF
TRBJ2-1 TRBV24-1 . . TGTGCCACCAGTCGGCGGGGAGACAATGAGCAGTTCTTC CATSRRGDNEQFF
TRBJ2-2 TRBV6-2/TRBV6-3 . . TGTGCCAGCAGTATTTGGACCGGGGAGCTGTTTTTT CASSIWTGELFF
TRBJ2-4 TRBV19 . TRBD1 TGTGCCACTCTAGACAGGGTTGGCAAAAACATTCAGTACTTC CATLDRVGKNIQYF
TRBJ1-2 TRBV6-2/TRBV6-3 few . TGTGCCAGCACCTCGACGGGAGGGTATTATGGCTACACCTTC CASTSTGGYYGYTF
TRBJ2-7 TRBV4-1 . TRBD1 TGCGCCAGCAGCCAAGAGGACAGGGGGCAAAGCTCCTACGAGCAGTACTTC CASSQEDRGQSSYEQYF
TRBJ1-2 TRBV29-1 few . TGCAGCATGGACAGACCTCAGGATGGCTACACCTTC CSMDRPQDGYTF
TRBJ2-3 TRBV20-1 . TRBD2 TGCAGTACTCCTATAGCGGGAGAAGGTACAGATACGCAGTATTTT CSTPIAGEGTDTQYF
TRBJ2-1 TRBV6-6 few . TGTGCTAGCAGTTACTCAGTGGGGCGGGGAGATGAGCAGTTCTTC CASSYSVGRGDEQFF
TRBJ1-1 TRBV5-1 . TRBD1 TGCGCCAGCGATACAGGGGCCGTTGCTATGAACACTGAAGCTTTCTTT CASDTGAVAMNTEAFF
TRBJ1-4 TRBV12-3/TRBV12-4 few TRBD1 TGTGCCAGCAGTCCGGACAGGTCGGGTGAAAAACTGTTTTTT CASSPDRSGEKLFF
TRBJ2-1 TRBV20-1 few TRBD2 TGCAGTGCTAGAGACAGTTTCCGGACTAGCGACAATGAGCAGTTCTTC CSARDSFRTSDNEQFF
TRBJ2-4 TRBV20-1 . TRBD1 TGCAGTGCAAAAACAGGGGCGGGCAAAAACATTCAGTACTTC CSAKTGAGKNIQYF
TRBJ2-7 TRBV12-3/TRBV12-4 few . TGTGCCAGCAGTTTTATGGGTACAGTTAATTACGAGCAGTACTTC CASSFMGTVNYEQYF
TRBJ2-3 TRBV6-1 few . TGTGCCACTGGGGACTCCACGGGCACAGATACGCAGTATTTT CATGDSTGTDTQYF
TRBJ2-1 TRBV5-6 many . TGTGCCAGCAGCTTGGGGACATTCCTCGGCGGGCATGAGCAGTTCTTC CASSLGTFLGGHEQFF